This TCR beta chain was recovered during a study of beta chain features in type 1 diabetes. Sorting based on CD45RO/CCR7/CD25/CD127/CD95/CD27 separated CD4+ naive, central memory, regulatory and stem cell-like memory cells. Study results and caveats: Still unanswered here is whether HLA type influences TCRB rearrangement. Among patients with Type 1 diabetes, TCRB CDR3s were moderately but significantly shorter in every one of the four CD4+ subsets.

Expressed TCRB transcripts were sequenced after all isolated RNA was converted to cDNA. Measured with immunoSEQ multiplex PCR; TCRdb has only the in-frame clones, and not every one. Found here are 200,000 to 300,000 clones, about 11% of them singletons; the top ten hold more than 0.015%. This clone has just a few counts. Its cognate antigen is unknown. Germline V gene sequence: CDR1 SGHNT, CDR2 YYREEE (reference sequence). With 2 bases removed from V and 0 bases from J, the gap between germline ends came to 9 bases. The length of the CDR3 is 15 residues. Material for sequencing was naive CD4+ T cells from blood. The rearrangement uses TRBV5-4 and TRBJ2-1; the D is unclear. The clonotype comes from a man aged 25 to 40 with type 1 diabetes. CDR3: CASSFIPSSYNEQFF. The CDR3 DNA reads as TGTGCCAGCAGCTTTATTCCGAGCTCCTACAATGAGCAGTTCTTC.